These 28 T cell receptor beta chains were all obtained from the same sample, sequenced in a study of shared clonotypes between healthy human individuals. Repertoires were generated with immunoSEQ multiplex PCR, while TCRdb's copy carries only in-frame clones and drops some. Here the sample spans over 700,000 clones, roughly 72% being singletons. Sequencing was carried out using memory CD4+ T cells sorted from blood. The subset was: CD45RA-negative fraction. These receptors all come from a woman in her twenties or thirties in good health.

In this sample, this clone turned up once. The gene calls are TRBV11-3 and TRBJ2-3; TRBD2 might be the D (5 bases). CDR3 length: 15 amino acids. The V and J ends lost 1 base and 2 bases respectively, with 10 bases between them. Per germline, CDR1 SGHNT and CDR2 YENEEA. This CDR3 is CASSLGTGTTDTQYF. As DNA, the CDR3 is TGTGCCAGCAGCTTAGGGACGGGAACCACAGATACGCAGTATTTT.

V is TRBV11-2 and J is TRBJ2-1; TRBD2 agrees at 9 bases. Per the germline V gene, CDR1 is SGHAT and CDR2 is FQNNGV. J was trimmed by 9 bases and V by 1 base; bases with no gene match: 7. The CDR3 is 15 amino acids. CDR3 amino acids: CASSLGGTSSGEQFF. In nucleotides, the CDR3 is TGTGCCAGCAGCTTAGGGGGGACTAGCAGTGGTGAGCAGTTCTTC.

The chain carries TRBV28 and TRBJ2-7; 10 nucleotides align to TRBD2. The CDR3 extends over 18 amino acids. The junction had 12 bases not matched to a gene; V was cut back by 4 bases and J by 0 bases. The germline gives CDR1 MDHEN, CDR2 SYDVKM. CDR3 in DNA: TGTGCCAGCAGTTCTAGCGGGAGCGCTCGATCGAGCTCCTACGAGCAGTACTTC. This sequence encodes CASSSSGSARSSSYEQYF.

The CDR3 here is CASSLSGRDQPQHF. The CDR3 DNA reads as TGCGCCAGCAGCTTGTCAGGGAGGGATCAGCCCCAGCATTTT. The V and J genes are TRBV5-1 and TRBJ1-5; a possible D gene is TRBD1 (5 bases). The germline V gene encodes CDR1 SGHRS and CDR2 YFSETQ. CDR3 size: 14 residues. Trimming shortened V by 1 base and J by 5 bases, and 10 bases separated the two germline ends.

In its sample, this clone was seen a few times. V is TRBV23-1 and J is TRBJ2-7; D is perhaps TRBD1 or TRBD2 (5 bases each). TRBV23-1 is labeled an ORF, and its function is uncertain. V was clipped by 1 base and J by 2 bases, with 12 bases between them. CDR3 length equals 15 residues. CDR3 loop: CASSQLARGAYEQYF. CDR3 nucleotide sequence: TGCGCCAGCAGTCAATTGGCGAGGGGAGCCTACGAGCAGTACTTC.

The rearrangement joins TRBV5-1 to TRBJ2-5; 7 bases align to TRBD2. Trimming at V came to 2 bases and at J to 2 bases, leaving 3 bases not matched to a gene. Germline lookup yields CDR1 SGHRS and CDR2 YFSETQ. The length of the CDR3 is 14 residues. CDR3 sequence (DNA): TGCGCCAGCAGCTTCCGGGGGGATCAAGAGACCCAGTACTTC. This sequence encodes CASSFRGDQETQYF.

The DNA for the CDR3 is TGTGCCAGCACGGGCGGCCCTCCTATGAACACTGAAGCTTTCTTT. It translates to CASTGGPPMNTEAFF. The chain combines TRBV28 with TRBJ1-1, with D unresolved. Germline V CDR1 and CDR2: MDHEN, SYDVKM. V was pared by 7 bases and J by 0 bases, with 15 bases between. The CDR3 consists of 15 residues.

The chain recombines TRBV2 with TRBJ1-5; tentative D call: TRBD1 (5 bases). Per germline, CDR1 SNHLY and CDR2 FYNNEI. V lost 1 base, J lost 9 bases, and 13 bases lay in between. This CDR3 spans 14 amino acids. Written as DNA, the CDR3 is TGTGCCAGCAGTGAAGGAGGTCTCCAGGGGCCCCAGCATTTT. Protein product: CASSEGGLQGPQHF.

V gene TRBV7-9 combines with J gene TRBJ2-1, with 10 bases identical to TRBD2. In germline, CDR1 is SEHNR, CDR2 FQNEAQ (reference sequence). CDR3 length: 15 residues. V lost 5 bases, J lost 8 bases, and 9 bases stayed unmatched. The CDR3 DNA reads TGTGCCAGCAGCCCATCAACTAGCGGGACCCATGAGCAGTTCTTC. It translates to CASSPSTSGTHEQFF.

J is TRBJ1-3 and V is TRBV5-1; the D gene is possibly TRBD1 (6 bases). Between the trimmed V and J ends, which lost 3 bases and 0 bases, there was a span of 10 bases. Germline V gene data show CDR1 as SGHRS and CDR2 as YFSETQ. The CDR3 extends over 15 amino acids. Here the CDR3 reads CASSWDTGSGNTIYF. For the CDR3, the DNA is TGCGCCAGCAGCTGGGACACTGGCTCTGGAAACACCATATATTTT.

To note about this clone: The sample has other DNA sequences that encode this CDR3 too. CDR3 loop: CASSLASGRYEQYF. In DNA, the CDR3 is TGCGCCAGCAGCTTAGCTAGCGGGAGATACGAGCAGTACTTC. The chain is built from TRBV5-1 and TRBJ2-7; 10 positions agree with TRBD2. With 2 bases clipped from V and 4 bases from J, the junction kept 3 bases outside the gene matches. The V gene's germline CDR1 is SGHRS and CDR2 YFSETQ. The CDR3 is 14 amino acids.

The CDR3 coding sequence is TGCGCCAGCAGCCAGGCCCAGCGGGAGGGGGAGACCCAGTACTTC. Translating gives CASSQAQREGETQYF. The J gene is TRBJ2-5, the V gene TRBV4-1; TRBD2 agrees at 10 bases. Germline lookup yields CDR1 MGHRA and CDR2 YSYEKL. CDR3 length: 15 residues. The V segment lost 3 bases and the J segment 5 bases; nucleotides outside the gene matches: 6.

V usage is TRBV6-6 and J usage is TRBJ2-4; 10 positions match TRBD1. J was trimmed by 2 bases and V by 2 bases; bases with no gene match: 3. CDR1 is MNHNY, CDR2 SVGAGI, per germline (reference sequence). This CDR3 is 16 amino acids long. The CDR3 DNA is TGTGCCAGCAGTTACATGGGACAGGGGACCAAAAACATTCAGTACTTC. Its translation is CASSYMGQGTKNIQYF.

V and J are TRBV28 and TRBJ2-1, with D maybe TRBD1 (8 bases). Trimming cost V 6 bases and J 10 bases, with 31 bases left between them. The length of the CDR3 is 18 residues. Germline lookup yields CDR1 MDHEN and CDR2 SYDVKM. The CDR3 sequence is CASSRSGGGAGEGWEQFF. DNA of the CDR3: TGTGCCAGCAGCCGATCAGGGGGCGGCGCGGGAGAAGGATGGGAGCAGTTCTTC.

CDR3 nucleotide sequence: TGTGCCAGCAGCCGTACAGGGGCACTCGAGCAGTACTTC. Encoded protein: CASSRTGALEQYF. The V call is TRBV27, the J call TRBJ2-7; the match to TRBD1 covers 7 bases. After removal of 6 bases from V and 6 bases from J, the junction contained 8 bases not matched to a gene. The length of the CDR3 is 13 residues. The germline V gene has CDR1 MNHEY and CDR2 SMNVEV (reference sequence).

The chain joins TRBV18 to TRBJ2-1; TRBD2 aligns across 8 bases. This CDR3 has 16 amino acids. Trimming cost V 3 bases and J 6 bases; bases outside gene matches: 10. Germline CDR1 reads KGHSH; CDR2 reads LQKENI. CDR3 sequence reads: CASSPFPSGLINEQFF. The CDR3 bases are TGTGCCAGCTCACCCTTCCCTAGCGGGTTGATCAATGAGCAGTTCTTC.

The gene calls are TRBV19 and TRBJ1-4, with a possible D match to TRBD1 (6 bases). CDR3 length equals 16 residues. CDR1 is LNHDA and CDR2 is SQIVND in the germline V gene (reference sequence). Trimming cost V 4 bases and J 6 bases, with 18 bases left between them. This chain's CDR3 is CASSTDLGAGYEKLFF. Here the CDR3 DNA reads TGTGCCAGTAGTACGGACCTGGGGGCAGGATATGAAAAACTGTTTTTT.

The genes are TRBV7-2 and TRBJ1-4, with D perhaps TRBD1 (5 bases). V lost 7 bases to trimming and J lost 2 bases, with 11 bases between them. Germline lookup yields CDR1 SGHTA and CDR2 FQGNSA. The CDR3 totals 14 residues. CDR3 bases: TGTGCCAGCACCCGGGGACGGACTAATGAAAAACTGTTTTTT. Translated, it gives CASTRGRTNEKLFF. Full variable domain (remainder filled in from reference TRBV7-2 and TRBJ1-4): GAGVSQSPSNKVTEKGKDVELRCDPISGHTALYWYRQSLGQGLEFLIYFQGNSAPDKSGLPSDRFSAERTGGSVSTLTIQRTQQEDSAVYLCASTRGRTNEKLFFGSGTQLSVL.

The V gene is TRBV7-6, the J gene TRBJ2-1, with TRBD2 identical over 12 bases. Germline V CDR1 and CDR2: SGHVS, FNYEAQ. The CDR3 is 18 residues long. Germline trimming cut 5 bases from V and 0 bases from J; bases unmatched to any gene: 8. CDR3 coding DNA: TGTGCCAGCAGCCCGACCGGGACTAGCGGGCGCTCCTACAATGAGCAGTTCTTC. Protein sequence: CASSPTGTSGRSYNEQFF.

The chain employs TRBV18 and TRBJ2-1, with 10 bases matching TRBD2. Looked up from germline, CDR1 is KGHSH and CDR2 is LQKENI. Losses at the gene ends were 2 bases for V and 12 bases for J; bases not matched to a gene: 13. The CDR3 contains 16 residues. The CDR3 nucleotides read TGTGCCAGCTCACCAATTCTAGCGGGAGCCCATGTTGCGCAGTTCTTC. Protein sequence: CASSPILAGAHVAQFF.

V and J are TRBV27 and TRBJ1-1, with a possible D match to TRBD1 (5 bases). V was pared by 4 bases and J by 2 bases, with 11 bases between. Germline V gene sequence: CDR1 MNHEY, CDR2 SMNVEV (reference sequence). This CDR3 region has 14 residues. This chain's CDR3 is CASSSRQPNTEAFF. In DNA, the CDR3 is TGTGCCAGCAGTTCAAGACAGCCAAACACTGAAGCTTTCTTT.

The genes are TRBV4-2 and TRBJ1-2; D is uncertain. Germline CDR1 and CDR2: LGHNA and YNFKEQ. Trimming removed 0 bases from V and 4 bases from J, with 9 bases in between. This CDR3 is 14 amino acids long. CDR3 sequence: CASSQEAGGYGYTF. CDR3 DNA sequence: TGTGCCAGCAGCCAAGAGGCAGGCGGCTATGGCTACACCTTC.

V gene TRBV18 combines with J gene TRBJ1-4, with TRBD1 matching 9 bases. The junction had 4 bases not matched to a gene; V was cut back by 6 bases and J by 8 bases. Looked up from germline, CDR1 is KGHSH and CDR2 is LQKENI. The CDR3 is 13 residues long. CDR3 nucleotides: TGTGCCAGCTCCCATGGACAGGGGGAAAAACTGTTTTTT. This translates into CASSHGQGEKLFF.

V usage is TRBV6-6 and J usage is TRBJ2-5; 10 nucleotides agree with TRBD2. With 0 bases clipped from V and 5 bases from J, the junction kept 3 bases outside the gene matches. There are 15 residues in the CDR3. Germline V gene sequence: CDR1 MNHNY, CDR2 SVGAGI (reference sequence). CDR3 bases: TGTGCCAGCAGTTACTCGGCGGGACTAGCGGAGACCCAGTACTTC. Translation: CASSYSAGLAETQYF.

In regard to this clone: A far more abundant clone sits one base away, making this likely a read error. This sequence joins TRBV5-4 and TRBJ2-5; D not resolved. The germline gives CDR1 SGHNT, CDR2 YYREEE (reference sequence). The V and J ends lost 0 bases and 0 bases respectively, with 3 bases between them. This CDR3 spans 13 amino acids. The CDR3 bases are TGTGCCAGCAGCTTGGGGGACCAAGAGACCCAGTACTTC. It yields the protein CASSLGDQETQYF.

This chain joins TRBV27 and TRBJ1-1; tentative D call: TRBD1 (5 bases). Looked up from germline, CDR1 is MNHEY and CDR2 is SMNVEV (reference sequence). The CDR3 covers 14 residues. Between the trimmed V and J ends, which lost 2 bases and 6 bases, there was a span of 13 bases. The CDR3 loop is CASSLRIGTPEAFF. DNA of the CDR3: TGTGCCAGCAGTTTAAGGATAGGGACCCCTGAAGCTTTCTTT.

This clone was seen only a few times. CDR3 bases: TGTGCCAGCAATATGGACAGGGCTGAAGCTTTCTTT. This gives the protein CASNMDRAEAFF. The chain employs TRBV2 and TRBJ1-1; 8 bases are a match to TRBD1. V trimming: 7 bases; J trimming: 6 bases; junction bases outside the gene matches: 4. There are 12 residues in the CDR3. CDR1 is SNHLY and CDR2 is FYNNEI in the germline V gene. Full variable domain (remainder filled in from reference TRBV2 and TRBJ1-1): EPEVTQTPSHQVTQMGQEVILRCVPISNHLYFYWYRQILGQKVEFLVSFYNNEISEKSEIFDDQFSVERPDGSNFTLKIRSTKLEDSAMYFCASNMDRAEAFFGQGTRLTVV.

The chain couples TRBV5-4 to TRBJ2-1; tentatively, D is TRBD2 (6 bases). Germline CDR1 and CDR2: SGHNT and YYREEE (reference sequence). CDR3 size: 15 residues. V lost 3 bases and J 2 bases, leaving 12 bases between the germline ends. The CDR3 sequence: CASSSSSGPYNEQFF. The CDR3, as DNA: TGTGCCAGCAGCTCGTCGAGCGGGCCCTACAATGAGCAGTTCTTC.